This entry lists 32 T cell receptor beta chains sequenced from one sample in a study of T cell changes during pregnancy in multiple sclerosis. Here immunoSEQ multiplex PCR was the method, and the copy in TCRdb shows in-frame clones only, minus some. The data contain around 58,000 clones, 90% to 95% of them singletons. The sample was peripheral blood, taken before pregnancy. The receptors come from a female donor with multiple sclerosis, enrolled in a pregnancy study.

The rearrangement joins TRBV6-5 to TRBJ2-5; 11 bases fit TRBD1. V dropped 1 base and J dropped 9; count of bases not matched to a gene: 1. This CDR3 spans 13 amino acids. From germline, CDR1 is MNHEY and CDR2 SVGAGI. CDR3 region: CASSYWGQGAQYF. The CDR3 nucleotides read TGTGCCAGCAGTTACTGGGGACAGGGGGCCCAGTACTTC.

CDR3 DNA: TGTGCCAGCAGCGCCCTGGGGGACAGTAGACCAGGTTCCAATGAGCAGTTCTTC. Protein sequence: CASSALGDSRPGSNEQFF. V is TRBV9 and J is TRBJ2-1; 7 bases agree with TRBD1. The ends lost 3 bases at V and 6 bases at J; junction bases unmatched: 18. The CDR3 runs to 18 residues. The germline V gene encodes CDR1 SGDLS and CDR2 YYNGEE. The full variable domain, its missing parts supplied by reference TRBV9 and TRBJ2-1, is DSGVTQTPKHLITATGQRVTLRCSPRSGDLSVYWYQQSLDQGLQFLIQYYNGEERAKGNILERFSAQQFPDLHSELNLSSLELGDSALYFCASSALGDSRPGSNEQFFGPGTRLTVL.

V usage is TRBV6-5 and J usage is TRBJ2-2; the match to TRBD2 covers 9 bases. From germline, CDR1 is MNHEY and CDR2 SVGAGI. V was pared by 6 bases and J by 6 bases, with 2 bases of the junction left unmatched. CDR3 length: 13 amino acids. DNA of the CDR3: TGTGCCAGCAGATCTAGCGGGGCCGGGGAGCTGTTTTTT. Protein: CASRSSGAGELFF.

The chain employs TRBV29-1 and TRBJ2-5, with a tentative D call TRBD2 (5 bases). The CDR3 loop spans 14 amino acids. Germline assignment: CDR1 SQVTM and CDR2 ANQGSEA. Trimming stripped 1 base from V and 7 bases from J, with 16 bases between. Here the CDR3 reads CSVEGLAVARTQYF. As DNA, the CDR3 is TGCAGCGTTGAAGGTCTAGCCGTCGCCAGGACCCAGTACTTC.

The CDR3 sequence: CASSFTGPGNTIYF. The CDR3 DNA reads TGTGCCAGCAGCTTTACTGGGCCTGGAAACACCATATATTTT. This chain joins TRBV27 and TRBJ1-3; no clear D. CDR3 size: 14 residues. V lost 6 bases and J lost 2, with 11 bases in between. The V gene's germline CDR1 is MNHEY and CDR2 SMNVEV (reference sequence).

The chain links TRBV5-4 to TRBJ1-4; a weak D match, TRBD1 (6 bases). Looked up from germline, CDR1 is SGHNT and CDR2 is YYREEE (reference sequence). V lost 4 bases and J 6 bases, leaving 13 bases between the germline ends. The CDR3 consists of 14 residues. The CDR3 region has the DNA TGTGCCAGCAGCCTAAAAAGGACAGATGAAAAACTGTTTTTT. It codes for CASSLKRTDEKLFF. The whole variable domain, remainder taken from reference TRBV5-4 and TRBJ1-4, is ETGVTQSPTHLIKTRGQQVTLRCSSQSGHNTVSWYQQALGQGPQFIFQYYREEENGRGNFPPRFSGLQFPNYSSELNVNALELDDSALYLCASSLKRTDEKLFFGSGTQLSVL.

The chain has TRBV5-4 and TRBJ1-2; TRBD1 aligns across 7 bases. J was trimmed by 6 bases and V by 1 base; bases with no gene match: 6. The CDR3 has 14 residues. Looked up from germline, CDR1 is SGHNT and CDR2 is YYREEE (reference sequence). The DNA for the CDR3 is TGTGCCAGCAGCTTGCCCCGAGGGGGCGATGGCTACACCTTC. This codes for CASSLPRGGDGYTF.

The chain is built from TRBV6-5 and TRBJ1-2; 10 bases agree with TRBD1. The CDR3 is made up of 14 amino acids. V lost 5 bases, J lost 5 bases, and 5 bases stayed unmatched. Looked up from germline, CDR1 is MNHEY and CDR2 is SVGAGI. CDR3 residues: CASSEGQGTYGYTF. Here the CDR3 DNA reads TGTGCCAGCAGTGAGGGACAGGGGACGTATGGCTACACCTTC.

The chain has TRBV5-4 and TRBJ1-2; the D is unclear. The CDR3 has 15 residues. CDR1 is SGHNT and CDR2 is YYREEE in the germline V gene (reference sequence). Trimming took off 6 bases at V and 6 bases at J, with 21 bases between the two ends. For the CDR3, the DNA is TGTGCCAGCACCTTAGCCCGACGGGCCGGGAATGGCTACACCTTC. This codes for CASTLARRAGNGYTF.

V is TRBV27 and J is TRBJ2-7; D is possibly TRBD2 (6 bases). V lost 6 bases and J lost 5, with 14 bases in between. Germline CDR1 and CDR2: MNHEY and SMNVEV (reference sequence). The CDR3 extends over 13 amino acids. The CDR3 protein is CASRGGPAHEQYF. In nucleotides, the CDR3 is TGTGCCAGCAGGGGAGGCCCAGCGCACGAGCAGTACTTC.

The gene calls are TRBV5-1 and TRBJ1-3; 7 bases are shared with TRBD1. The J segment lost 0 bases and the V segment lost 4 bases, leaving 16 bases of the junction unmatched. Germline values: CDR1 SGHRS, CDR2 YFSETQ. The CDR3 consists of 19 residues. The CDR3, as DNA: TGCGCCAGCAGCCCTGGGGCGGGACAGCTTAACCTCTCTGGAAACACCATATATTTT. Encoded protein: CASSPGAGQLNLSGNTIYF.

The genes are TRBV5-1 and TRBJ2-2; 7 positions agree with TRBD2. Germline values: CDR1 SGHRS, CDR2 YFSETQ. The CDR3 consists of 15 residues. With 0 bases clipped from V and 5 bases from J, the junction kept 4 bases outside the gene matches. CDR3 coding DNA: TGCGCCAGCAGCTTGGCCAGCGGGGTGACCGGGGAGCTGTTTTTT. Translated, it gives CASSLASGVTGELFF.

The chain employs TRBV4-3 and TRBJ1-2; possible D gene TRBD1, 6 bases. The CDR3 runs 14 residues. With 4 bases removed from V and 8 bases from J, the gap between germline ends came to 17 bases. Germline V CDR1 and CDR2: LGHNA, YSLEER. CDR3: CASSPSGGAEGYTF. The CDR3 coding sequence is TGCGCCAGCAGCCCCTCGGGGGGGGCGGAGGGCTACACCTTC.

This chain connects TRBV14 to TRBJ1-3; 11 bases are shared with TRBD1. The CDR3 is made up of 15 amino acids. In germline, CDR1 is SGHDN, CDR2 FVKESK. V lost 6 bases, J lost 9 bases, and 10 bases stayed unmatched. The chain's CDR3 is CASSRDRGSRGTIYF. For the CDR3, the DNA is TGTGCCAGCAGTCGGGACAGGGGGTCCCGTGGCACCATATATTTT.

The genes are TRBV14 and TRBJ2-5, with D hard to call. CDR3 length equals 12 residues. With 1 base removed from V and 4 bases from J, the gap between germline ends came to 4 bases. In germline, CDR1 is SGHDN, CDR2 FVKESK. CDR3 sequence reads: CASSQVRETQYF. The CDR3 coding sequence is TGTGCCAGCAGCCAAGTCAGAGAGACCCAGTACTTC.

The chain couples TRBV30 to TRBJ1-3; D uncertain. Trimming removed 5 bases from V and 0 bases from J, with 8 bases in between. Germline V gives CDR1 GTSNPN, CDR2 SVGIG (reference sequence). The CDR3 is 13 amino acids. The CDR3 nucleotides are TGTGCCTGGCGCCTGGCCTCTGGAAACACCATATATTTT. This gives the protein CAWRLASGNTIYF.

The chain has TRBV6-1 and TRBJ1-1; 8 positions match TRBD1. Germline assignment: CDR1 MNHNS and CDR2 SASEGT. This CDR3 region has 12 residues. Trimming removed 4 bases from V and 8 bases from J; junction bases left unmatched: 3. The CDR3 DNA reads TGTGCCAGCAGTGGGGACAGGCCGGAAGCTTTCTTT. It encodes CASSGDRPEAFF.

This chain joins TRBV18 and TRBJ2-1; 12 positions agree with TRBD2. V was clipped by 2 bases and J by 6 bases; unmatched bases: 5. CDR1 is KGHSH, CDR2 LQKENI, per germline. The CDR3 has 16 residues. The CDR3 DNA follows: TGTGCCAGCTCACCAGTAGCTAGCGGGGGGGCCAATGAGCAGTTCTTC. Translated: CASSPVASGGANEQFF.

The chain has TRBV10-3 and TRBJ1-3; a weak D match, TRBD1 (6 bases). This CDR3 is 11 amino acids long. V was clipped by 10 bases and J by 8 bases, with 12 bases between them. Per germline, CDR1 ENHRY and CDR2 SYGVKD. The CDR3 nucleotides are TGTGCCAGCCGACAGGCCCACACCATATATTTT. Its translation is CASRQAHTIYF.

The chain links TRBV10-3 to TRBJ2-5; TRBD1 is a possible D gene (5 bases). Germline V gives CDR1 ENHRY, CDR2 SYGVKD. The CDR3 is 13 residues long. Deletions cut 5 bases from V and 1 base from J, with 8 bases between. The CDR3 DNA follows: TGTGCCATCAGTTCCCAGGGCCAAGAGACCCAGTACTTC. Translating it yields CAISSQGQETQYF.

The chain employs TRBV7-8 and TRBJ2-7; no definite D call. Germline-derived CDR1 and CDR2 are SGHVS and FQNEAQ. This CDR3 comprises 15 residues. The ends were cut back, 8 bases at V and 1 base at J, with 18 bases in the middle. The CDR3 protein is CASAPRAGLSYEQYF. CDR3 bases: TGTGCCAGCGCCCCCCGAGCCGGTTTATCCTACGAGCAGTACTTC.

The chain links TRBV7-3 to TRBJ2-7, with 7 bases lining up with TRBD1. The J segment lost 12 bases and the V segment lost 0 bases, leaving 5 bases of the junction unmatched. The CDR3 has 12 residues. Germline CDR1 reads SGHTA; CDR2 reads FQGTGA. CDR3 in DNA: TGTGCCAGCAGCTTAACGACAGGGCTTCCGTACTTC. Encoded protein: CASSLTTGLPYF.

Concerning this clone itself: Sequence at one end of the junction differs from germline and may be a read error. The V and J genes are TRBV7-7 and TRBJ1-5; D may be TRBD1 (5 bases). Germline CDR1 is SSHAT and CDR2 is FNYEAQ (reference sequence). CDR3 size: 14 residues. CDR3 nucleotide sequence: TGTGCTAGCAGCTCTAAGGGGAAGGGTCAGCCCCAGCATTTT. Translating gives CASSSKGKGQPQHF.

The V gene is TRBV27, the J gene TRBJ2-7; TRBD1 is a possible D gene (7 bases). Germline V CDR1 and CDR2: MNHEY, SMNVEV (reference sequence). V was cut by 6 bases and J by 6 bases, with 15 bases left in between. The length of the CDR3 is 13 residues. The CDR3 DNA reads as TGTGCCAGCAGGATGACAGGGAGGTTCGAGCAGTACTTC. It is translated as CASRMTGRFEQYF.

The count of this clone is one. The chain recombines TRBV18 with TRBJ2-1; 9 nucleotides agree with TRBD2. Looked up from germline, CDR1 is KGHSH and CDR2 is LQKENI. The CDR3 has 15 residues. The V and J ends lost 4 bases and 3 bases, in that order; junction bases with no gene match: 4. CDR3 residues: CASSLGLASYNEQFF. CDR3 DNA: TGTGCCAGCTCACTCGGACTAGCGAGCTACAATGAGCAGTTCTTC.

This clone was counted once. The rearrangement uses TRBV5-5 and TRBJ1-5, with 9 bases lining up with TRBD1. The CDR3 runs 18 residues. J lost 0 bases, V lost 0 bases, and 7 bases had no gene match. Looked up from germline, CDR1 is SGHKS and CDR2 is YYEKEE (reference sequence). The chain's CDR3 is CASSLGRWTGDSNQPQHF. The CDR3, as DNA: TGTGCCAGCAGCTTGGGACGATGGACAGGGGATAGCAATCAGCCCCAGCATTTT.

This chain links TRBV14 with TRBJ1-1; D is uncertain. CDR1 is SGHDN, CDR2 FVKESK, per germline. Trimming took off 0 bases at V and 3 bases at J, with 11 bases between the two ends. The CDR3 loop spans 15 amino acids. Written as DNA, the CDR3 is TGTGCCAGCAGCCAAGACCCGGGGTCGGACACTGAAGCTTTCTTT. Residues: CASSQDPGSDTEAFF. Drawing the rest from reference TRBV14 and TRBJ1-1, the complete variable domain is EAGVTQFPSHSVIEKGQTVTLRCDPISGHDNLYWYRRVMGKEIKFLLHFVKESKQDESGMPNNRFLAERTGGTYSTLKVQPAELEDSGVYFCASSQDPGSDTEAFFGQGTRLTVV.

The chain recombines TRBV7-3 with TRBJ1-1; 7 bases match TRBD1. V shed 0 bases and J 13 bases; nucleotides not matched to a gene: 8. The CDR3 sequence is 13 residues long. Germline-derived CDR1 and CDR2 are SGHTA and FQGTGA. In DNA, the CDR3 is TGTGCCAGCAGCTTAACCAGGGGGAGCACATATTTCTTT. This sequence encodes CASSLTRGSTYFF.

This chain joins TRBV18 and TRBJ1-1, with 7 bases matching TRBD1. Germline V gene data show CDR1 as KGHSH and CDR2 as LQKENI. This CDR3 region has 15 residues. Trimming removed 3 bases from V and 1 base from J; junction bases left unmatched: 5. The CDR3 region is CASSPGSGGNTEAFF. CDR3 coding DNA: TGTGCCAGCTCACCCGGGTCAGGGGGGAACACTGAAGCTTTCTTT.

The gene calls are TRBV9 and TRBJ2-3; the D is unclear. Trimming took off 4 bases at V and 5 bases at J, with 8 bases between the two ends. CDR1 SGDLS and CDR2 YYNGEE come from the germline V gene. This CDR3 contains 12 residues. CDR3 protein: CASSPTGDTQYF. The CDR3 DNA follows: TGTGCCAGCAGCCCCACGGGAGATACGCAGTATTTT.

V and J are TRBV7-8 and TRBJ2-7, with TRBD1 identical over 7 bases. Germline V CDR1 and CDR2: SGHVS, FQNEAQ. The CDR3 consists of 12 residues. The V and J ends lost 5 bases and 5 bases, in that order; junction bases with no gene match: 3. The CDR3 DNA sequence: TGTGCCAGCAGCGCTCAGGGGGACGAGCAGTACTTC. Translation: CASSAQGDEQYF.

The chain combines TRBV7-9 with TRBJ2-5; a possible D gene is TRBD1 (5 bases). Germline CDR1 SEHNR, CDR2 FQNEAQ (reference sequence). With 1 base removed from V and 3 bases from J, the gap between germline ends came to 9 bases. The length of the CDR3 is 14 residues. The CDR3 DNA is TGTGCCAGCAGCTTAGTCAGGGTAAAAGAGACCCAGTACTTC. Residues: CASSLVRVKETQYF.